This T cell receptor (beta chain) was retrieved from a study of T cells in Graves' hyperthyroidism and ophthalmopathy. The study's findings and limits: A model of 13 V-J features distinguished ophthalmopathy from stable hyperthyroidism.

This clonotype was counted many times. No antigen is known for it. The study based diagnoses on clinical symptoms, serum thyroxine and TRAb, thyroid ultrasound and orbital computed tomography. The investigators amplified TCR beta CDR3 regions from RNA transcripts. HTBI primers were employed in a first-round RT-PCR of the TCR CDR3. One entry per CDR3 protein, called by TCRdb with MiXCR from the multiplex PCR reads. The sample shows roughly 40,000 distinct CDR3 sequences, 40% to 65% of them seen only once. Trimming stripped 1 base from V and 2 bases from J, with 11 bases between. The CDR3 sequence is 15 residues long. The germline V gene has CDR1 SNHLY and CDR2 FYNNEI.

The V gene is TRBV2, the J gene TRBJ1-2, with D hard to call. The sample was blood. The receptor was isolated from a middle-aged man with Graves' ophthalmopathy. The CDR3 sequence is CASSEVVKPNYGYTF. CDR3 bases: TGTGCCAGCAGTGAAGTCGTCAAGCCGAACTATGGCTACACCTTC.